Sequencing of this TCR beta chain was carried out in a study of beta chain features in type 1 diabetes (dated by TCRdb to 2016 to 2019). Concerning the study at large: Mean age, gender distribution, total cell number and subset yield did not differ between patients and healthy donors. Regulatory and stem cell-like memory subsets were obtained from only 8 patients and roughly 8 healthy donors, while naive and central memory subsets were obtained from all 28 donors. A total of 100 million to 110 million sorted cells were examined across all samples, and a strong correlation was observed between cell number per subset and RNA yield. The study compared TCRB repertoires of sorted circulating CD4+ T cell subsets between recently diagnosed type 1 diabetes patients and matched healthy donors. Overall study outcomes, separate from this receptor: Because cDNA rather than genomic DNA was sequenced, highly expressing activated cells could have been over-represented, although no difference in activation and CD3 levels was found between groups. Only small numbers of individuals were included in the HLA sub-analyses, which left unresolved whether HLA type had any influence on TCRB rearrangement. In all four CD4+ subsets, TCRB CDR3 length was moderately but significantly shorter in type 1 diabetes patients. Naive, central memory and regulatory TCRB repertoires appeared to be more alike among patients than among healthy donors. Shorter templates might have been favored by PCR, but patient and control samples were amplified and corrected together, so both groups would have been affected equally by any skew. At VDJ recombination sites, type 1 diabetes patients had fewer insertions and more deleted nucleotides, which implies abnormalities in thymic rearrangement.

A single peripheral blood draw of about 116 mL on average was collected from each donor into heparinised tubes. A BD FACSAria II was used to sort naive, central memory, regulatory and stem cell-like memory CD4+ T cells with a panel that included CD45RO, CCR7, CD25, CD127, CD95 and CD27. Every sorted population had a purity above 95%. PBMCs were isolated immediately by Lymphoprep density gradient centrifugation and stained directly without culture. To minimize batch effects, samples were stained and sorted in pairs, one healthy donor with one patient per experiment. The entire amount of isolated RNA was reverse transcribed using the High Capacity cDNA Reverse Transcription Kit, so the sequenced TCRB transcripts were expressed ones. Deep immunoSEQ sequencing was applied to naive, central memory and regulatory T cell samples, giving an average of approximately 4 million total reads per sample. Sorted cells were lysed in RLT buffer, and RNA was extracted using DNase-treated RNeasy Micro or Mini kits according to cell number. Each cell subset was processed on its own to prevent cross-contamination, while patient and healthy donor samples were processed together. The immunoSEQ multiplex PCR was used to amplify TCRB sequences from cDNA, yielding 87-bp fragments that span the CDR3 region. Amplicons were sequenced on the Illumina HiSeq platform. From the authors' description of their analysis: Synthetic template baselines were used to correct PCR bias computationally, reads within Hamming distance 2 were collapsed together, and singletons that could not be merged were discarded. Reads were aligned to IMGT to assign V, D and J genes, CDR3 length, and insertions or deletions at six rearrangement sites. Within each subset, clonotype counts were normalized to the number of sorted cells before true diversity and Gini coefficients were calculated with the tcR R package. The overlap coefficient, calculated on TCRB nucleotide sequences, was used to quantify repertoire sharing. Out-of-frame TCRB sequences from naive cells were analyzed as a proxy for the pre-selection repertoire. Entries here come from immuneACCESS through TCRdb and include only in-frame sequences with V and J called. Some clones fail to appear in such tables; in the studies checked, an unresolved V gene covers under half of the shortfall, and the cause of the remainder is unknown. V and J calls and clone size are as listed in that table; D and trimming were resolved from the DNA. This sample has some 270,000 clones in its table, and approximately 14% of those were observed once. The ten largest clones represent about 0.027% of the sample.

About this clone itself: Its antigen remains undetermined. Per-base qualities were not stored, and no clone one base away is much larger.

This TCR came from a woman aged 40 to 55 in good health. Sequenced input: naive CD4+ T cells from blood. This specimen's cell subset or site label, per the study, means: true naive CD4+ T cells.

The encoded CDR3 is CASSKESSNQPQHF. The bases read TGTGCCAGCTCGAAGGAGAGCTCTAATCAGCCCCAGCATTTT. The V and J genes are TRBV18 and TRBJ1-5; no D gene can be assigned with confidence. Its CDR3 holds 14 amino acids, cysteine through phenylalanine. The retained sequence is limited to the CDR3, 42 bases, with the frame set at the first base. Trimming takes 6 bases from V and 4 bases from J, and the germline ends sit 13 bases apart. The germline V gene sets CDR1 to KGHSH and CDR2 to LQKENI.